A selection of T cell receptor beta chains follows, all from one sample in a study of vaccination and CD4 T cells after COVID-19. From the PCR reads, TCRdb called clonotypes with MiXCR, one entry per CDR3 protein. Of about 18,000 distinct CDR3 sequences in the sample, 51% were seen once. No antigen has been assigned to these receptors. Source: CD4+ T cells from blood, cultured in vitro, taken before SARS-CoV-2 vaccination. The receptors derive from a human donor who had recovered from COVID-19. The CDR3 runs from the conserved cysteine through the conserved F or W. The D gene is left open where the match is weak. Clone size is given for some rows only: seen once, a few or many times, or a class if the clone is expanded.

j_call d_call v_call clone_size cdr3_aa cdr3_nt
TRBJ2-7 TRBD2 TRBV2 NA CASSDHGTSRYEQYF TGTGCCAGCAGTGACCATGGGACTAGCCGCTACGAGCAGTACTTC
TRBJ1-6 NA TRBV7-2 few CASSSPVLGGNSPLHF TGTGCCAGCAGCTCTCCAGTCTTGGGGGGGAATTCACCCCTCCACTTT
TRBJ1-4 NA TRBV20-1 few CSARGGRTVAEKLFF TGCAGTGCTAGAGGAGGACGTACCGTCGCCGAAAAACTGTTTTTT
TRBJ2-7 NA TRBV6-2/TRBV6-3 few CASSSSWGGRRRTYEQYF TGTGCCAGCAGCTCATCGTGGGGAGGTCGTAGGCGAACCTACGAGCAGTACTTC
TRBJ2-5 NA TRBV20-1 once CSARGGGAGFETQYF TGCAGTGCTAGAGGCGGAGGGGCCGGGTTTGAGACCCAGTACTTC
TRBJ2-1 TRBD1 TRBV7-9 NA CASSDYDRGLGNEQFF TGTGCCAGCAGCGATTACGACAGGGGTCTGGGCAATGAGCAGTTCTTC
TRBJ2-7 NA TRBV6-2/TRBV6-3 few CASSTTNRAPYEQYF TGTGCCAGCAGTACAACCAACAGGGCGCCCTACGAGCAGTACTTC
TRBJ1-6 NA TRBV27 NA CASSLSRTPFNSPLHF TGTGCCAGCAGTTTATCCCGGACACCTTTTAATTCACCCCTCCACTTT
TRBJ1-2 NA TRBV6-1 NA CASTGGQRGYTF TGTGCCAGCACCGGGGGGCAGCGGGGCTACACCTTC
TRBJ2-7 TRBD1 TRBV29-1 NA CSVAGGTGVNYEQYF TGCAGCGTCGCCGGGGGGACAGGGGTGAACTACGAGCAGTACTTC
TRBJ1-1 NA TRBV2 NA CASRLVMNTEAFF TGTGCCAGCAGACTAGTAATGAACACTGAAGCTTTCTTT
TRBJ1-6 NA TRBV4-2 NA CASSQDDVGGNSPLHF TGTGCCAGCAGCCAAGATGATGTGGGAGGTAATTCACCCCTCCACTTT
TRBJ1-1 TRBD1 TRBV7-9 NA CASSLDSGGNTEAFF TGTGCCAGCAGCTTAGATTCAGGGGGGAACACTGAAGCTTTCTTT
TRBJ1-6 NA TRBV30 few CAWTRRGDSPLHF TGTGCCTGGACCCGGAGGGGGGATTCACCCCTCCACTTT
TRBJ1-3 NA TRBV20-1 NA CSARDSGSGNTIYF TGCAGTGCTAGAGATTCAGGGAGTGGAAACACCATATATTTT
TRBJ2-5 TRBD1 TRBV18 NA CASSPTGQGETQYF TGTGCCAGCTCACCTACGGGACAGGGGGAGACCCAGTACTTC
TRBJ2-6 TRBD1 TRBV30 NA CAWSAGQGKLSGANVLTF TGTGCCTGGAGTGCGGGACAGGGGAAACTATCTGGGGCCAACGTCCTGACTTTC